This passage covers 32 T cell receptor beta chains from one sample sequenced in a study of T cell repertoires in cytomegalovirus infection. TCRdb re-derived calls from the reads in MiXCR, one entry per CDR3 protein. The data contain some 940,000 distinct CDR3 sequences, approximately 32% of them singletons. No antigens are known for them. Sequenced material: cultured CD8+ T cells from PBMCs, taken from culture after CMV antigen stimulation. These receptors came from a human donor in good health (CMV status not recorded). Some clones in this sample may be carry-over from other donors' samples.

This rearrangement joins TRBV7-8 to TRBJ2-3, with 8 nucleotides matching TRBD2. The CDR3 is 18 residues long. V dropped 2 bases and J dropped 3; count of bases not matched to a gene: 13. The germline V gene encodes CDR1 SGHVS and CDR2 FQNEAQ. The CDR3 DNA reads TGTGCCAGCAGCTTATGGGTCGGGGGGGGAGGTTCGACAGATACGCAGTATTTT. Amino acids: CASSLWVGGGGSTDTQYF.

The CDR3 here is CASSFGKWETQYF. CDR3 nucleotides: TGTGCCAGCAGTTTCGGGAAGTGGGAGACCCAGTACTTC. The rearrangement uses TRBV12-3 or TRBV12-4 and TRBJ2-5, with a tentative D call TRBD2 (5 bases). With 3 bases removed from V and 5 bases from J, the gap between germline ends came to 10 bases. This CDR3 comprises 13 residues.

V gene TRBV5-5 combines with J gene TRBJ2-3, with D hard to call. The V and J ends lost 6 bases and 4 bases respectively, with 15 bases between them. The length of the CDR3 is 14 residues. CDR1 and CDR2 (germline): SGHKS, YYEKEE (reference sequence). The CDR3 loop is CASTRPGVADTQYF. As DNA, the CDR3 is TGTGCCAGCACCCGACCTGGGGTGGCAGATACGCAGTATTTT.

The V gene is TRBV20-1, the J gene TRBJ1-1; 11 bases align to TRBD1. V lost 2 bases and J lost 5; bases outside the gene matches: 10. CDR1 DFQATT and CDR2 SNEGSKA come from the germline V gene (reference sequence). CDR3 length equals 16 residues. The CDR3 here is CSARPQGTGGWTEAFF. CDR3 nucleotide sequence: TGCAGTGCTAGACCCCAAGGGACAGGGGGATGGACTGAAGCTTTCTTT.

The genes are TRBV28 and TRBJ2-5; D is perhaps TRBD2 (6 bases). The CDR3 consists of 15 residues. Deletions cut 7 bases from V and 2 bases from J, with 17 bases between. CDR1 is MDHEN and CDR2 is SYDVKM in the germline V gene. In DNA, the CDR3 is TGTGCCAGCAACGACCCAAGGGACTTTCAAGAGACCCAGTACTTC. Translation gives CASNDPRDFQETQYF.

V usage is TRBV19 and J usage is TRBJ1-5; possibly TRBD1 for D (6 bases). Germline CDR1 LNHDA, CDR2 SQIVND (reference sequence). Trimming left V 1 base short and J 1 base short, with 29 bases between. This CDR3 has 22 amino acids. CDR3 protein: CASSIVSPGQYQGGRSNQPQHF. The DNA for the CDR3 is TGTGCCAGTAGTATAGTTTCCCCTGGACAGTACCAAGGGGGTCGGAGCAATCAGCCCCAGCATTTT.

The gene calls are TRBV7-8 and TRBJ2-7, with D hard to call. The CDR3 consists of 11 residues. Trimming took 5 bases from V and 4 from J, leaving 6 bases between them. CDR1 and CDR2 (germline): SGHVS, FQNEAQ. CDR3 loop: CASSPAYEQYV. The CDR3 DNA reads TGTGCCAGCAGCCCAGCGTACGAGCAGTACGTC.

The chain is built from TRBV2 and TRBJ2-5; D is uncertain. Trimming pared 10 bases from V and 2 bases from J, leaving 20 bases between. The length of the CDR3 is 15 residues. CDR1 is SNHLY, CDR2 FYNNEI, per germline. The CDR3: CATQPRETLQETQYF. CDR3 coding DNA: TGTGCCACCCAACCCCGAGAAACGTTACAAGAGACCCAGTACTTC.

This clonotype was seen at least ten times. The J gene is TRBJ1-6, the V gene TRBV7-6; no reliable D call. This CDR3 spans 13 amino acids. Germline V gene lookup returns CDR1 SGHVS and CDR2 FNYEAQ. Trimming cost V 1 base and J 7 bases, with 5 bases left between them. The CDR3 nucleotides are TGTGCCAGCAGCTTAGGGAGGAATTCACCCCTCCACTTT. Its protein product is CASSLGRNSPLHF.

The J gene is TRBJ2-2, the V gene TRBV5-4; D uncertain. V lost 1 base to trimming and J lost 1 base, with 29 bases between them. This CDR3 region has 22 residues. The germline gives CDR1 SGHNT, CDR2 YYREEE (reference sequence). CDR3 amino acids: CASSLSPFLDPQALLNTGELFF. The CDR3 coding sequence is TGTGCCAGCAGCTTGTCCCCCTTTCTGGACCCCCAAGCCCTTCTGAACACCGGGGAGCTGTTTTTT.

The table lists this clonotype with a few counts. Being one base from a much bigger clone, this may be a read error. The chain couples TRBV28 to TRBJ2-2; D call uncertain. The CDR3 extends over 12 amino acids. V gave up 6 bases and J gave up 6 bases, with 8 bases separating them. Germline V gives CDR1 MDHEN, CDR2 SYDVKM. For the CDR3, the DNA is TGTGCCAGCAGCCAGTACGCCGGGGAGCTGTTTTTT. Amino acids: CASSQYAGELFF.

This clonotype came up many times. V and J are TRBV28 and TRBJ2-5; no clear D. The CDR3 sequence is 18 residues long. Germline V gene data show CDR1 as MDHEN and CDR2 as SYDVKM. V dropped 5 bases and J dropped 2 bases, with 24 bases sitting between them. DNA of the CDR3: TGTGCCAGCAGTACCAAATCGCTGACCCTCGACTCACAAGAGACCCAGTACTTC. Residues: CASSTKSLTLDSQETQYF.

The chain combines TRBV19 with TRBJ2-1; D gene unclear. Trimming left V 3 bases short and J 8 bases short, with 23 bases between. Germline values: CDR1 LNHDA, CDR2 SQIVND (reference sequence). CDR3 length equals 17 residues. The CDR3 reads CASSIKWGLKTFDEQFF. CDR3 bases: TGTGCCAGTAGTATCAAGTGGGGTCTGAAAACTTTCGATGAGCAGTTCTTC.

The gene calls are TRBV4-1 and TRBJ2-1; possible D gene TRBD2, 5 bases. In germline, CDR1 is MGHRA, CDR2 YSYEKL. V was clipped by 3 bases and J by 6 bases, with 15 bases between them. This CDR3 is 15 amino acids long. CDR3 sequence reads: CASSHPGLWSNEQFF. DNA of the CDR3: TGCGCCAGCAGCCACCCCGGACTCTGGAGCAATGAGCAGTTCTTC.

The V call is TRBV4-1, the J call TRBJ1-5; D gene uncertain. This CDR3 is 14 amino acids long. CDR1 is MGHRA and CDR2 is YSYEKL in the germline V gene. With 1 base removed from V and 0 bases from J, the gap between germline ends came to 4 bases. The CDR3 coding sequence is TGCGCCAGCAGCCAAGTAAATAGCAATCAGCCCCAGCATTTT. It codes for CASSQVNSNQPQHF.

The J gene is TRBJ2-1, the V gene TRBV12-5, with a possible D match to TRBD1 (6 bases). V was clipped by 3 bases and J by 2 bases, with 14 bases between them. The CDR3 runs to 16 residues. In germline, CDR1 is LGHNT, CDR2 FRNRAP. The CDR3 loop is CASGFTLGGAYNEQFF. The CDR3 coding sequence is TGTGCTAGTGGTTTTACTTTAGGGGGAGCCTACAATGAGCAGTTCTTC.

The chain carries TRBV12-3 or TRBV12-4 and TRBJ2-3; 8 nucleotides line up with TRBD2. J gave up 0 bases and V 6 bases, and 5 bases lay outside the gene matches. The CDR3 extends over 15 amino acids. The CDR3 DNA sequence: TGTGCCAGCAGCAGACTAGCGCTTAGCACAGATACGCAGTATTTT. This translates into CASSRLALSTDTQYF.

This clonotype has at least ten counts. In DNA, the CDR3 is TGTGCCAGCAGTTTCGGGGCGGGCAATCAGCCCCAGCATTTT. It is translated as CASSFGAGNQPQHF. The rearrangement links TRBV27 to TRBJ1-5; D is possibly TRBD1 (5 bases). CDR1 and CDR2 (germline): MNHEY, SMNVEV (reference sequence). The CDR3 totals 14 residues. V was clipped by 3 bases and J by 2 bases, with 8 bases between them.

The CDR3 nucleotides are TGTGCCAGCAGCGCCCGGGACAGGGTAGACACTGAAGCTTTCTTT. Translated: CASSARDRVDTEAFF. V and J are TRBV7-2 and TRBJ1-1; 9 bases match TRBD1. V was clipped by 5 bases and J by 3 bases; unmatched bases: 7. The CDR3 contains 15 residues. Germline loops: CDR1 SGHTA, CDR2 FQGNSA.

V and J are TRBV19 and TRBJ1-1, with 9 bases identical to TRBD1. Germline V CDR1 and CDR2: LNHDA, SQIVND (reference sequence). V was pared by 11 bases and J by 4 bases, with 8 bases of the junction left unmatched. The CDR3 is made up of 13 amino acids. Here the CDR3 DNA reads TGTGCCGCCCGGGACAGGGCGAGCACTGAAGCTTTCTTT. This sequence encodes CAARDRASTEAFF.

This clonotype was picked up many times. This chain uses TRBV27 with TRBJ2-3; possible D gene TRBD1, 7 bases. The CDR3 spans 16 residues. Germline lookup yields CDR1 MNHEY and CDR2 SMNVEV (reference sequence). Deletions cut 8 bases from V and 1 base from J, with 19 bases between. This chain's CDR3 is CASGLQGGTRTDTQYF. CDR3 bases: TGTGCCAGCGGACTCCAGGGGGGAACCCGCACAGATACGCAGTATTTT.

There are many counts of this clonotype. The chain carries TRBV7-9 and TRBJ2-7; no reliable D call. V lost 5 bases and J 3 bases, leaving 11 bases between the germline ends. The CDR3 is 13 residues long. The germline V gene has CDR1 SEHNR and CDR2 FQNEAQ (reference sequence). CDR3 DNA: TGTGCCAGCAGCCCCACTGGGGTCTACGAGCAGTACGTC. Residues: CASSPTGVYEQYV.

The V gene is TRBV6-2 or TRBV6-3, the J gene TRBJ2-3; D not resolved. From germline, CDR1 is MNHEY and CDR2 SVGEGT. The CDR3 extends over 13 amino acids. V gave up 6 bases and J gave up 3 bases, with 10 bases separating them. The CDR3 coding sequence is TGTGCCAGCAGATTCACGAGGACAGATACGCAGTATTTT. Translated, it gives CASRFTRTDTQYF.

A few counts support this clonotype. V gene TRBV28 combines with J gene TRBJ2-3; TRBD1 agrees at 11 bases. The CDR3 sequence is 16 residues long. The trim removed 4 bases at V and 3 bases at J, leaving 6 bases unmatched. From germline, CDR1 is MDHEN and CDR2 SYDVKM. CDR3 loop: CASSSGQGARTDTQYF. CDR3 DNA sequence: TGTGCCAGCAGTTCCGGACAGGGGGCTCGGACAGATACGCAGTATTTT. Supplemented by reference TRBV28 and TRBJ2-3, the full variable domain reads DVKVTQSSRYLVKRTGEKVFLECVQDMDHENMFWYRQDPGLGLRLIYFSYDVKMKEKGDIPEGYSVSREKKERFSLILESASTNQTSMYLCASSSGQGARTDTQYFGPGTRLTVL.

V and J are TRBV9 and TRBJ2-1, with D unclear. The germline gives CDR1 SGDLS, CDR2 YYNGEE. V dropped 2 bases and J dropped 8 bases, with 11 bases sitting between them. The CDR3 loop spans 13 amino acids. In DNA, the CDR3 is TGTGCCAGCAGCGTTATCACCTGGGATGAGCAGTTCTTC. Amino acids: CASSVITWDEQFF.

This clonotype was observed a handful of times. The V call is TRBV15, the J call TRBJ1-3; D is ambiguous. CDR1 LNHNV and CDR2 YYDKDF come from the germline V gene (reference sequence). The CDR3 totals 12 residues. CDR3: CAVRAPGNTIYF. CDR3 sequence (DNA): TGTGCTGTGAGGGCGCCAGGAAACACCATATATTTT.

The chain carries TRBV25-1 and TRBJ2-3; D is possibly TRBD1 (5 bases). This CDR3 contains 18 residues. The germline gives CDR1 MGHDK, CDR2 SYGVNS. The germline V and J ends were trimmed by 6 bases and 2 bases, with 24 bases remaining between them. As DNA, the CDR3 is TGTGCCAGCAGAGGAAAACCGGTAGGGGTCAGAACCACAGATACGCAGTATTTT. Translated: CASRGKPVGVRTTDTQYF.

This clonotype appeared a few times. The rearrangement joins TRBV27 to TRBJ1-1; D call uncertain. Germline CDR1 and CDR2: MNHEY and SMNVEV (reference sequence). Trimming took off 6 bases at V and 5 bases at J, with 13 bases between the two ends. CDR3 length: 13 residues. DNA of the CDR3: TGTGCCAGCAGCCCGACCGAGGGAACTGAAGCTTTCTTT. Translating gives CASSPTEGTEAFF.

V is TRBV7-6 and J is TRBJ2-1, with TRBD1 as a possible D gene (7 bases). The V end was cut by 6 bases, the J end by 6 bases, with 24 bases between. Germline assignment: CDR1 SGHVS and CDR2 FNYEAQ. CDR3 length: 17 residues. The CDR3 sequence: CASSYATTRGAANEQFF. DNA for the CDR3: TGTGCCAGCAGTTACGCTACTACCAGGGGGGCCGCCAATGAGCAGTTCTTC.

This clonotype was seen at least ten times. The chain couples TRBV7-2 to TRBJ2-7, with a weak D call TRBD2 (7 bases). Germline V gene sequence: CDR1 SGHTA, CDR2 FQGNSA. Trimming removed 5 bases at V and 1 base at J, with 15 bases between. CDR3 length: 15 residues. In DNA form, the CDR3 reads TGTGCCAGCAGCCCTGGGGGGGCCACGTCCTACGAGCAGTACTTC. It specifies CASSPGGATSYEQYF.

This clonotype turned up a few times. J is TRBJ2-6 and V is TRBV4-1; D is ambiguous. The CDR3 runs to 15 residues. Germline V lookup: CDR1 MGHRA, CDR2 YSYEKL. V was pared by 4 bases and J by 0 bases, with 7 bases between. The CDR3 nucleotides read TGCGCCAGCAGCCTTGAGAACTCTGGGGCCAACGTCCTGACTTTC. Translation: CASSLENSGANVLTF.

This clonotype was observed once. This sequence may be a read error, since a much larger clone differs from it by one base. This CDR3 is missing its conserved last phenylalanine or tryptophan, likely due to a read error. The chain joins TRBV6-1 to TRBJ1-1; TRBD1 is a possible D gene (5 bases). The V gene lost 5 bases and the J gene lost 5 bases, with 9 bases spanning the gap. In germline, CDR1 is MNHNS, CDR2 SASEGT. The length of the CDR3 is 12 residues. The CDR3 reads CASSQGVTEAFL. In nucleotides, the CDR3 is TGTGCCAGCAGTCAAGGGGTTACTGAAGCTTTCCTT.